This is a list of T cell receptor beta chains from one sample in a study of metastatic and nonmetastatic thyroid tumors. TCRdb redid the clone calls on the PCR reads using MiXCR. The table lists some 10,000 clones, roughly 30% of them singletons, with about 20% in the top ten. The source material was adjacent normal tissue. These receptors came from a male donor with papillary thyroid cancer or a benign thyroid nodule (not recorded which). Some clones in this sample may be carry-over from other donors' samples. Both conserved end residues are part of each CDR3. A D gene is named only where the DNA matches it firmly. Part of the rows lack a size; the others show once, few, many or a class for expanded clones.

cdr3_nt | cdr3_aa | clone_size | v_call | d_call | j_call
TGTGCCAGCAGTTTACTGTTCTTGGGGGCCAGGGATGAGCAGTTCTTC | CASSLLFLGARDEQFF | many | TRBV28 | NA | TRBJ2-1
TGTGCCAGCTCACCACGTAACCAGCTCTATGGCTACACCTTC | CASSPRNQLYGYTF | NA | TRBV18 | NA | TRBJ1-2
TGTGCCACCAGCAGAGCGGGACTAGCCGTATCCTACAATGAGCAGTTCTTC | CATSRAGLAVSYNEQFF | few | TRBV15 | TRBD2 | TRBJ2-1
TGCGCCAGCAGTGTCGACGCCCGGACAGGCGTTTCCGAGCAGTACTTC | CASSVDARTGVSEQYF | medium-sized | TRBV10-2 | TRBD1 | TRBJ2-7
TGTGCCAGCAGTGAAGGCTATAGCAATCAGCCCCAGCATTTT | CASSEGYSNQPQHF | NA | TRBV2 | NA | TRBJ1-5
TGTGCCTCTAGCGGGGATAGCACAGATACGCAGTATTTT | CASSGDSTDTQYF | NA | TRBV12-3/TRBV12-4 | TRBD2 | TRBJ2-3
TGTGCCAGCAGCTTCGAGGGGGTTGGCTACACCTTC | CASSFEGVGYTF | medium-sized | TRBV7-8 | NA | TRBJ1-2
TGTGCCTGGAGCGCTGGGACAGGTTCACCCCTCCACTTT | CAWSAGTGSPLHF | many | TRBV30 | TRBD1 | TRBJ1-6
TGCGCCAGCAGCGGCGGGACCGGCGGATATCTGTATTTT | CASSGGTGGYLYF | few | TRBV4-3 | NA | TRBJ2-3
TGTGCCAGCAAGGTAGCGAGAAGGGGAGAGACCCAGTACTTC | CASKVARRGETQYF | few | TRBV6-1 | NA | TRBJ2-5
TGCAGTACTAGATATGCCGGGGGGTCCGTCCAAGAGACCCAGTACTTC | CSTRYAGGSVQETQYF | NA | TRBV20-1 | TRBD2 | TRBJ2-5
TGTGCCAGCAGCCCCAGATCTAGCGGGGGCACAGATACGCAGTATTTT | CASSPRSSGGTDTQYF | medium-sized | TRBV9 | TRBD2 | TRBJ2-3
TGTGCCAGCAGCTTAGGAGTAGAGGCATTGAATGATAACGAGCAGTACTTC | CASSLGVEALNDNEQYF | NA | TRBV11-1 | NA | TRBJ2-7
TGCGCCAGCAGCGCGGACAGGGGGCGAGGTATTTCCTACAATGAGCAGTTCTTC | CASSADRGRGISYNEQFF | NA | TRBV5-1 | TRBD1 | TRBJ2-1
TGTGCCAGCAGTGAATACCGAAATCAGCCCCAGCATTTT | CASSEYRNQPQHF | NA | TRBV2 | NA | TRBJ1-5
TGTGCCTGGAGTGTCGGCAGGGGAAGTGAAGCTTTCTTT | CAWSVGRGSEAFF | many | TRBV30 | NA | TRBJ1-1
TGTGCCAGCAGCTGGAGGTCCTACAATGAGCAGTTCTTC | CASSWRSYNEQFF | medium-sized | TRBV7-2 | NA | TRBJ2-1
TGTGCCAGCAATCAAGCCGCAAGACGGGACTACGAGCAGTACTTC | CASNQAARRDYEQYF | many | TRBV6-2/TRBV6-3 | NA | TRBJ2-7
TGTGCCAGCAGCTTAGTCTACAATGAGCAGTTCTTC | CASSLVYNEQFF | medium-sized | TRBV7-9 | NA | TRBJ2-1
TGCGCCAGCAAGAGGGAAGGACAGGGGGCGTCCGGAAACACCATATATTTT | CASKREGQGASGNTIYF | NA | TRBV10-1 | TRBD1 | TRBJ1-3
TGTGCCAGCAGTGAAGGAGACTCGCGGGGTACCTACGAGCAGTACTTC | CASSEGDSRGTYEQYF | medium-sized | TRBV2 | NA | TRBJ2-7
TGTGCCAGCAGCTACCTCGTGGCGGGAGTGGGCGAGCAGTACTTC | CASSYLVAGVGEQYF | medium-sized | TRBV7-2 | TRBD2 | TRBJ2-7
TGTGCCAGCAGCCCCGACAGGGGTCTTTACGAGCAGTACTTC | CASSPDRGLYEQYF | NA | TRBV2 | TRBD1 | TRBJ2-7
TGTGCCAGCAGCTTCGGTGGAGGTGACGTCTATGGCTACACCTTC | CASSFGGGDVYGYTF | few | TRBV11-2 | NA | TRBJ1-2
TGTGCCAGTACCCCTGGTTGGACAGGGGGAACTGAAGCTTTCTTT | CASTPGWTGGTEAFF | medium-sized | TRBV6-2/TRBV6-3 | TRBD1 | TRBJ1-1
TGTGCCACCACGATTGTTTCTTCGGGCTACACCTTC | CATTIVSSGYTF | NA | TRBV28 | NA | TRBJ1-2
TGTGCCAGCAGCCTCCGTTTGGTTGAAGCTTTCTTT | CASSLRLVEAFF | NA | TRBV6-1 | NA | TRBJ1-1
TGTGCCATCAGTGAGTGGGGACAGGGGATCGAGCAGTACTTC | CAISEWGQGIEQYF | NA | TRBV10-3 | TRBD1 | TRBJ2-7
TGTGCCAGCATGGGGGGCTCCTCTGGGGCCAACGTCCTGACTTTC | CASMGGSSGANVLTF | few | TRBV6-1 | NA | TRBJ2-6
TGTGCCACCAGTGAACCCGGACAGTCTTTGAATGGAAACACCATATATTTT | CATSEPGQSLNGNTIYF | few | TRBV24-1 | NA | TRBJ1-3
TGTGCCAGCAGCTTAAGCCGGGACAACTACGAGCAGTACTTC | CASSLSRDNYEQYF | once | TRBV7-3 | NA | TRBJ2-7
TGTGCCAGCAGGGTCGGGGGGGACAACAATGAGCAGTTCTTC | CASRVGGDNNEQFF | NA | TRBV7-2 | TRBD2 | TRBJ2-1
TGCGCCAGCAGCCAAGATTTGGTACTAGCGGGAGTAGGCAATGAGCAGTTCTTC | CASSQDLVLAGVGNEQFF | NA | TRBV4-1 | TRBD2 | TRBJ2-1
TGTGCCAGCGGCAAAACAGGTAACACTGAAGCTTTCTTT | CASGKTGNTEAFF | NA | TRBV3-1 | NA | TRBJ1-1
TGCAGTGCTTGGGTGGAGATAAATGAGCAGTTCTTC | CSAWVEINEQFF | few | TRBV20-1 | NA | TRBJ2-1
TGTGCCAGCAGTATAGCGGACAGGCTTCGCGACGAGCAGTACTTC | CASSIADRLRDEQYF | NA | TRBV28 | NA | TRBJ2-7
TGTGCCTGGAGTGGGGGGACAGCCTCCTACGAGCAGTACTTC | CAWSGGTASYEQYF | NA | TRBV30 | TRBD1 | TRBJ2-7
TGTGCCAGCAGCTCTAGGACTAGCGGGCTCTACGAGCAGTACTTC | CASSSRTSGLYEQYF | few | TRBV28 | TRBD2 | TRBJ2-7
TGCGCCAGCAGCATAGGGACAGCCAACTCCTACGAGCAGTACTTC | CASSIGTANSYEQYF | NA | TRBV5-1 | TRBD1 | TRBJ2-7
TGCAGTGCAGAACGGGGCTCTGGAAACACCATATATTTT | CSAERGSGNTIYF | NA | TRBV20-1 | NA | TRBJ1-3
TGTGCCAGCAGTCGAGGACTAGCGAACAACAATGAGCAGTTCTTC | CASSRGLANNNEQFF | many | TRBV6-1 | TRBD2 | TRBJ2-1
TGTGCCAGCAGGGGGCCGGAGAAAAAACTGTTTTTT | CASRGPEKKLFF | NA | TRBV6-5 | NA | TRBJ1-4
TGTGCCAGTAGTATTAGCGGGGCTGGGGCCAACGTCCTGACTTTC | CASSISGAGANVLTF | few | TRBV19 | TRBD2 | TRBJ2-6
TGTGCCAGCATCAACAGTGGGGCCCCGAGCTCCTACAATGAGCAGTTCTTC | CASINSGAPSSYNEQFF | medium-sized | TRBV5-4 | NA | TRBJ2-1
TGCAGTGCTAGAGGGACCCTCTACGAGCAGTACTTC | CSARGTLYEQYF | NA | TRBV20-1 | NA | TRBJ2-7
TGTGCCAGCATGATCCCCCCGGGGCGGACTAGCGGCTTTGTCACCGGGGAGCTGTTTTTT | CASMIPPGRTSGFVTGELFF | NA | TRBV7-2 | TRBD2 | TRBJ2-2
TGTGCCAGCAGCCAAATCCTCCTAGATACGCAGTATTTT | CASSQILLDTQYF | NA | TRBV3-1 | NA | TRBJ2-3
TGTGCCAGCAGCTCAACTCCGATCACTGAAGCTTTCTTT | CASSSTPITEAFF | few | TRBV7-3 | NA | TRBJ1-1
TGCGCCAGCAGGGGGTGGGAGGGTCCGGATACGCAGTATTTT | CASRGWEGPDTQYF | many | TRBV4-1 | TRBD2 | TRBJ2-3
TGTGCCAGCAGCGACGGGATGTACGAGCAGTACTTC | CASSDGMYEQYF | many | TRBV12-3/TRBV12-4 | NA | TRBJ2-7
TGTGCCAGCAGTGCCGGGACAGGTTTTAACTATGGCTACACCTTC | CASSAGTGFNYGYTF | NA | TRBV2 | TRBD1 | TRBJ1-2
TGCGCCAGCAGATCATATCAGGGGGCGGTAGAAGAGACCCAGTACTTC | CASRSYQGAVEETQYF | medium-sized | TRBV5-1 | TRBD1 | TRBJ2-5
TGTGCCAGCAGCCCGACTAGAACCGACGAGCAGTACTTC | CASSPTRTDEQYF | NA | TRBV4-2 | NA | TRBJ2-7